Presented here are 19 T cell receptor beta chains from one specimen sequenced in a study of T-cell memory formation after mild COVID-19 listed by TCRdb under 2021. Library preparation employed 5' RACE. The instrument was an Illumina NovaSeq 6000. In TCRdb, the public reads were trimmed at Q25 with fastp and aligned with MiXCR, with productive beta chains retained. Each CDR3 protein appears once, grouped with its most common genes and DNA. The sample table lists just over 300,000 distinct CDR3 sequences, just under 20% of them with a count of one. The leading ten clones occupy approximately 21% of the sample. Sequenced: PBMCs or a T cell subset sorted from them (not recorded which). The receptors shown here come from a man aged 18 to 29 who had mild COVID-19 (a few samples of this study predate the infection). The sample titles of this study are shuffled in the database, so cell type and time point are left out; the donor was told from shared clones.

V gene TRBV24-1 combines with J gene TRBJ2-3; D call uncertain. The V and J ends lost 4 bases and 2 bases respectively, with 9 bases between them. The CDR3 is 14 amino acids. In germline, CDR1 is KGHDR, CDR2 SFDVKD. CDR3: CATSERHHTDTQYF. CDR3 in DNA: TGTGCCACCAGTGAGCGACATCACACAGATACGCAGTATTTT.

This clonotype was seen a few times. The chain couples TRBV3-1 to TRBJ2-3; no reliable D call. Germline V gene lookup returns CDR1 LGHDT and CDR2 YNNKEL (reference sequence). V lost 3 bases, J lost 4 bases, and 8 bases lay in between. The CDR3 extends over 13 amino acids. Here the CDR3 reads CASSHRASDTQYF. The CDR3 bases are TGTGCCAGCAGCCACAGAGCGTCAGATACGCAGTATTTT.

V gene TRBV29-1 combines with J gene TRBJ2-3; D perhaps matches TRBD2 (7 bases). Between the trimmed V and J ends, which lost 4 bases and 2 bases, there was a span of 16 bases. The CDR3 contains 15 residues. CDR1 and CDR2 from the germline V gene are SQVTM and ANQGSEA. The chain's CDR3 is CSVAVGRGLTDTQYF. The CDR3, as DNA: TGCAGCGTTGCGGTCGGGCGGGGGCTCACAGATACGCAGTATTTT.

The chain employs TRBV9 and TRBJ1-4, with D perhaps TRBD1 (5 bases). Germline CDR1 SGDLS, CDR2 YYNGEE. The CDR3 is made up of 13 amino acids. V gave up 7 bases and J gave up 8 bases, with 15 bases separating them. The CDR3 reads CASGRGEGEKLFF. DNA for the CDR3: TGTGCCAGCGGCCGGGGCGAGGGAGAAAAACTGTTTTTT. Looking up the rest from reference TRBV9 and TRBJ1-4 gives the full variable domain: DSGVTQTPKHLITATGQRVTLRCSPRSGDLSVYWYQQSLDQGLQFLIQYYNGEERAKGNILERFSAQQFPDLHSELNLSSLELGDSALYFCASGRGEGEKLFFGSGTQLSVL.

J is TRBJ2-1 and V is TRBV14, with D perhaps being TRBD1 or TRBD2 (6 bases each). Deletions cut 0 bases from V and 8 bases from J, with 14 bases between. Germline V gene data show CDR1 as SGHDN and CDR2 as FVKESK. The CDR3 consists of 15 residues. CDR3 loop: CASSQEVGGPDEQFF. The DNA for the CDR3 is TGTGCCAGCAGCCAAGAAGTTGGGGGGCCCGATGAGCAGTTCTTC.

This rearrangement joins TRBV5-1 to TRBJ1-4; unclear D gene. The V gene's germline CDR1 is SGHRS and CDR2 YFSETQ. This CDR3 contains 15 residues. Trimming removed 6 bases at V and 0 bases at J, with 12 bases between. Here the CDR3 DNA reads TGCGCCAGCAAGAGTGCACCCACAACTAATGAAAAACTGTTTTTT. This sequence encodes CASKSAPTTNEKLFF.

This clonotype was seen a few times. V and J are TRBV12-3 or TRBV12-4 and TRBJ2-7, with 9 bases matching TRBD1. This CDR3 contains 16 residues. V was clipped by 5 bases and J by 6 bases; unmatched bases: 14. The CDR3 DNA sequence: TGTGCCAGCAGTCCAGCAACCGGGACAGGGTCCATCGAGCAGTACTTC. This codes for CASSPATGTGSIEQYF.

The J gene is TRBJ2-2, the V gene TRBV10-3, with D maybe TRBD1 (6 bases). Germline-derived CDR1 and CDR2 are ENHRY and SYGVKD. The V end lost 3 bases, the J end lost 7 bases, and 18 bases lay between the germline ends. CDR3 length: 16 amino acids. CDR3: CAISDVWTARGGELFF. CDR3 sequence (DNA): TGTGCCATCAGTGACGTCTGGACAGCGAGGGGCGGGGAGCTGTTTTTT.

The V gene is TRBV20-1, the J gene TRBJ2-7; D may be TRBD1 (6 bases). Trimming stripped 6 bases from V and 7 bases from J, with 19 bases between. This CDR3 is built from 13 residues. CDR1 DFQATT and CDR2 SNEGSKA come from the germline V gene (reference sequence). As DNA, the CDR3 is TGCAGTGCGCTACTTGGGACAACGTTTGAGCAGTACGTC. Encoded protein: CSALLGTTFEQYV.

The DNA of the CDR3 is TGTGCCAGCAGCTTACAAGCGGGGGGACCAGATACGCAGTATTTT. It specifies CASSLQAGGPDTQYF. The chain recombines TRBV7-3 with TRBJ2-3, with 9 bases matching TRBD2. Trimming at V came to 2 bases and at J to 4 bases, leaving 4 bases not matched to a gene. The V gene's germline CDR1 is SGHTA and CDR2 FQGTGA. The CDR3 is made up of 15 amino acids.

Remarks on this clonotype: A much larger clone sits a single nucleotide away, making a read error possible. The V call is TRBV20-1, the J call TRBJ2-2; 14 bases map to TRBD2. Per the germline V gene, CDR1 is DFQATT and CDR2 is SNEGSKA (reference sequence). The CDR3 spans 15 residues. CDR3 sequence reads: CSARGLAGVGGERFF. CDR3 bases: TGCAGTGCACGGGGACTAGCGGGGGTAGGCGGGGAGCGGTTTTTT.

This clonotype showed up just a few times. This chain joins TRBV5-6 and TRBJ1-3, with TRBD1 identical over 11 bases. The CDR3 has 18 residues. V was clipped by 6 bases and J by 4 bases; unmatched bases: 15. CDR1 and CDR2 (germline): SGHDT, YYEEEE. The CDR3 region has the DNA TGTGCCAGCACCCCAGGACAGGGGGCACCAAGCTCCGGAAACACCATATATTTT. Translation: CASTPGQGAPSSGNTIYF. The full variable domain, its missing parts supplied by reference TRBV5-6 and TRBJ1-3, is DAGVTQSPTHLIKTRGQQVTLRCSPKSGHDTVSWYQQALGQGPQFIFQYYEEEERQRGNFPDRFSGHQFPNYSSELNVNALLLGDSALYLCASTPGQGAPSSGNTIYFGEGSWLTVV.

This clonotype came up a few times. The genes are TRBV20-1 and TRBJ2-7; 7 positions agree with TRBD1. The CDR3 sequence is 18 residues long. Germline V lookup: CDR1 DFQATT, CDR2 SNEGSKA (reference sequence). The junction had 21 bases not matched to a gene; V was cut back by 3 bases and J by 4 bases. The CDR3 spells CSASPATGNRPYSYEQYV. The CDR3 DNA is TGCAGTGCTAGCCCCGCGACAGGGAATCGCCCTTACAGTTACGAGCAGTACGTC.

The chain employs TRBV20-1 and TRBJ1-2, with a tentative D call TRBD1 (5 bases). Germline V gene sequence: CDR1 DFQATT, CDR2 SNEGSKA (reference sequence). The CDR3 has 13 residues. The ends were cut back, 1 base at V and 8 bases at J, with 14 bases in the middle. This CDR3 reads CSARVEGRGGYTF. In DNA form, the CDR3 reads TGCAGTGCTAGAGTAGAGGGGAGGGGCGGCTACACCTTC.

The J gene is TRBJ2-5, the V gene TRBV7-3; D is ambiguous. The germline V gene has CDR1 SGHTA and CDR2 FQGTGA. V was cut by 5 bases and J by 5 bases, with 12 bases left in between. The CDR3 is made up of 13 amino acids. The CDR3 bases are TGTGCCAGCAGCCGGGTCGGATTGGAGACCCAGTACTTC. Amino acids: CASSRVGLETQYF.

This chain connects TRBV7-9 to TRBJ2-5; no reliable D call. Germline loops: CDR1 SEHNR, CDR2 FQNEAQ (reference sequence). The V and J ends lost 0 bases and 4 bases respectively, with 6 bases between them. The CDR3 is 13 residues long. This chain's CDR3 is CASSLAVRETQYF. CDR3 coding DNA: TGTGCCAGCAGCTTAGCGGTTCGAGAGACCCAGTACTTC.

The V gene is TRBV6-5, the J gene TRBJ1-1; D is unresolved. With 7 bases removed from V and 4 bases from J, the gap between germline ends came to 13 bases. The CDR3 length is 13 residues. Germline CDR1 is MNHEY and CDR2 is SVGAGI. DNA for the CDR3: TGTGCCAGCAATAAAGGGTCAATCACTGAAGCTTTCTTT. Its translation is CASNKGSITEAFF.

The sample holds a few counts of this clonotype. The chain couples TRBV4-3 to TRBJ2-1; TRBD2 matches 8 bases. J gave up 4 bases and V 3 bases, and 8 bases lay outside the gene matches. The CDR3 length is 16 residues. The germline gives CDR1 LGHNA, CDR2 YSLEER. The CDR3 loop is CASSQKRGSIYNEQFF. As DNA, the CDR3 is TGCGCCAGCAGCCAGAAGCGGGGGAGTATATACAATGAGCAGTTCTTC.

This chain uses TRBV6-1 with TRBJ1-1; D not certain. Germline-derived CDR1 and CDR2 are MNHNS and SASEGT. The CDR3 has 13 residues. V was cut by 1 base and J by 6 bases, with 9 bases left in between. The CDR3 nucleotides read TGTGCCAGCAGTGAAGTGGGCAGATCTGAAGCTTTCTTT. Protein product: CASSEVGRSEAFF.